This entry features one TCR beta chain sequence. Its antigen is as yet unknown. This sample is part of a study of breast tumors, draining lymph nodes, adjacent tissues. This CDR3 spans 12 amino acids. The V and J ends lost 4 bases and 7 bases respectively, with 5 bases between them. CDR1 is MGHDK and CDR2 is SYGVNS in the germline V gene. Findings of the study overall: Data fit most tumor T cells coming from lymph node, expanding in tumor. That most tumor T cells come from lymph nodes remained unproven. Tumor repertoires ranked between lymph nodes and nontumor tissue in diversity, with V and J gene preferences. Luminal-like breast cancer showed significantly higher tumor–nontumor repertoire similarity than basal-like.

MiXCR, run by TCRdb on the multiplex PCR reads, gives a single entry per CDR3 protein. This table has around 70,000 distinct CDR3 sequences, roughly 44% appearing once. The clonotype originates from a female donor with breast cancer. Some clones in this sample may be carry-over from other donors' samples. V and J are TRBV25-1 and TRBJ1-6; D is ambiguous. The sequenced sample consisted of breast tumor tissue. CDR3 coding DNA: TGTGCCAGCAGTGCGGGAAATTCACCCCTCCACTTT. Amino acid sequence: CASSAGNSPLHF.